The rows below give T cell receptor beta chains drawn from one sample of a study of blood T cells in healthy people across ages. TCRdb reprocessed the 5' RACE reads via MiXCR and lists one record per CDR3 protein. The table has roughly 1.7 million distinct CDR3 sequences, about 31% seen once; the top ten hold over 9%. What was sequenced was blood. These receptor sequences come from a woman aged 30 to 39 in good health. CDR3s include the opening cysteine and the closing phenylalanine or tryptophan. A D gene is named only where the DNA matches it firmly. Clone size is given for some rows only: seen once, a few or many times, or a class if the clone is expanded.

size	V	D	J	DNA	CDR3
NA	TRBV5-5	NA	TRBJ2-3	TGTGCCAGCAGCCGGTCCCCCGAGTTGGTAGATACGCAGTATTTT	CASSRSPELVDTQYF
NA	TRBV20-1	NA	TRBJ2-7	TGCAGTGCTAGATTGGGAGTGGATACCTACGAGCAGTACTTC	CSARLGVDTYEQYF
NA	TRBV6-1	NA	TRBJ2-5	TGTGCCAGCCGCCCCCAGCGGTTAGAGACCCAGTACTTC	CASRPQRLETQYF
few	TRBV6-1	NA	TRBJ2-3	TGTGCCAGCCATCGGACGCACGGAGATACGCAGTATTTT	CASHRTHGDTQYF
NA	TRBV7-2	TRBD1	TRBJ1-2	TGTGCCAGCAGCCCCGAACCAGACAGGGCCTACACCTTC	CASSPEPDRAYTF
NA	TRBV5-5	TRBD2	TRBJ2-5	TGTGCCAGCAGCCACACGACGGTTAGCGGGAGTGCTGAGACCCAGTACTTC	CASSHTTVSGSAETQYF
few	TRBV7-9	TRBD2	TRBJ2-1	TGTGCCAGCAGCTCCCACCGGAGCGGGAGTGAGATCGATGAGCAGTTCTTC	CASSSHRSGSEIDEQFF
few	TRBV10-3	NA	TRBJ2-5	TGTGCCACCGGCTCCGGTTCCCAAGAGACCCAGTACTTC	CATGSGSQETQYF
NA	TRBV7-3	TRBD2	TRBJ2-3	TGTGCCAGCAGCCCAGCCAGCGGGGGGCTCACAGATACGCAGTATTTT	CASSPASGGLTDTQYF
few	TRBV28	NA	TRBJ2-5	TGTGCCAGCAGTTCCTCCCAAGGGGCGCGGAAGACCCAGTACTTC	CASSSSQGARKTQYF
NA	TRBV7-9	NA	TRBJ1-4	TGTGCCAGCAGCTTAGCGATGGGGGAACGGAATGAAAAACTGTTTTTT	CASSLAMGERNEKLFF
NA	TRBV5-1	NA	TRBJ2-7	TGCGCCAGCAGCGATATGACGGGGTCCCGAAACGAGCAGTACTTC	CASSDMTGSRNEQYF
NA	TRBV3-1	NA	TRBJ1-6	TGTGCCAGCAGCCAGTGGCGGTCCGATAATTCACCCCTCCACTTT	CASSQWRSDNSPLHF
many	TRBV12-3/TRBV12-4	NA	TRBJ2-7	TGTGCCAGCAGTTCTTCAGGGACCTACGAGCAGTACTTC	CASSSSGTYEQYF
few	TRBV5-1	NA	TRBJ2-3	TGCGCCAGCAGCTTGGCCGTCGGGGGCTTAGACACAGATACGCAGTATTTT	CASSLAVGGLDTDTQYF
few	TRBV11-2	TRBD1	TRBJ2-7	TGTGCCAGCAGCCTAGTAGGGACAGGGATCTACGAGCAGTACTTC	CASSLVGTGIYEQYF
few	TRBV30	NA	TRBJ2-7	TGTGCCTGGAGTGAGGGGCGGCACGAGCAGTACTTC	CAWSEGRHEQYF
NA	TRBV7-9	TRBD1	TRBJ2-7	TGTGCCAGCAGCTTATCCCGGGACAGGTTCTACGAGCAGTACTTC	CASSLSRDRFYEQYF
NA	TRBV12-3/TRBV12-4	TRBD1	TRBJ1-2	TGTGCCAGCAGTTCCCAGGACAGGGTTGATGGCTACACCTTC	CASSSQDRVDGYTF
few	TRBV12-3/TRBV12-4	TRBD1	TRBJ2-5	TGTGCCAGCAGTTCATCGACAGGGCTGGAGACCCAGTACTTC	CASSSSTGLETQYF
few	TRBV7-2	NA	TRBJ1-1	TGTGCCAGCAGCTTAGTAGTGGGTCCCTCCACAGCTTTCTTT	CASSLVVGPSTAFF
NA	TRBV6-1	NA	TRBJ2-7	TGTGCCAGCGGTGAAGGCTTAGGCATCGACGAGCAGTACTTC	CASGEGLGIDEQYF
NA	TRBV7-2	NA	TRBJ2-3	TGTGCCAGCAGCTCGCCGTTTCGGTCGAGCACAGATACGCAGTATTTT	CASSSPFRSSTDTQYF
many	TRBV10-3	NA	TRBJ2-7	TGTGCCATCAACGCCGGGACTGGAGAGCAGTACTTC	CAINAGTGEQYF
NA	TRBV12-3/TRBV12-4	TRBD2	TRBJ2-3	TGTGCCAGCAGACGTAGCGGGAGGGCCTTAAGTACGCAGTATTTT	CASRRSGRALSTQYF
few	TRBV13	NA	TRBJ2-1	TGTGCCAGCAGCTTATCGGAGGGTTGGACCTACAGTGAGCAGTTCTTC	CASSLSEGWTYSEQFF
few	TRBV7-9	NA	TRBJ2-7	TGTGCCAGCAGCCCGGGGGTTGGGACCTCCTACGAGCAGTACTTC	CASSPGVGTSYEQYF
NA	TRBV9	TRBD2	TRBJ2-1	TGTGCCAGCAGCGGTAGCGGGACGGGTTACAATGAGCAGTTCTTC	CASSGSGTGYNEQFF
NA	TRBV28	TRBD2	TRBJ2-7	TGTGCCAGCAGTACCCTCGGGGGGAGCTCCTACGAGCAGTACTTC	CASSTLGGSSYEQYF
few	TRBV18	NA	TRBJ2-7	TGTGCCAGCTCACTAAGGACAGAGTCCTACGAGCAGTACTTC	CASSLRTESYEQYF